What follows are 25 T cell receptor beta chains derived from one specimen sequenced in a study of vaccination and CD4 T cells after COVID-19. Treatment denoted: roughly 11-day PBMC culture with coronavirus spike peptide pools or control peptides (ViraFEST assay). These receptors' antigens are unknown. With the Oncomine TCR Beta short-read assay, DNA from cultured CD4+ T cells was sequenced. MiXCR was run by TCRdb on the PCR reads, yielding one entry per CDR3 protein. The repertoire holds some 10,000 distinct CDR3 sequences, over 40% seen once, with 10% to 15% in the top ten. Material: CD4+ T cells from blood, cultured in vitro. The receptors were gathered from a human donor who had recovered from COVID-19.

This chain uses TRBV10-3 with TRBJ1-2, with a possible D match to TRBD1 (5 bases). This CDR3 has 12 amino acids. The germline CDR1 and CDR2 sequences are ENHRY and SYGVKD. V lost 6 bases to trimming and J lost 14 bases, with 19 bases between them. The CDR3 loop is CAISRPQEKSTF. CDR3 bases: TGTGCCATCAGCCGACCACAGGAAAAGAGTACCTTC.

V usage is TRBV19 and J usage is TRBJ1-2; the D gene is possibly TRBD1 (6 bases). The CDR3 length is 17 residues. Germline V CDR1 and CDR2: LNHDA, SQIVND (reference sequence). Trimming cost V 5 bases and J 6 bases, with 25 bases left between them. This chain's CDR3 is CASSEDSLAHGPHGYTF. Written as DNA, the CDR3 is TGTGCCAGTAGTGAGGACAGCCTTGCCCATGGCCCTCATGGCTACACCTTC.

The V and J genes are TRBV11-2 and TRBJ2-7; D gene uncertain. V dropped 4 bases and J dropped 5 bases, with 18 bases sitting between them. The CDR3 is 15 residues long. Germline-derived CDR1 and CDR2 are SGHAT and FQNNGV. The CDR3 bases are TGTGCCAGCAGCTCCCGGCAGTCTAGATTTGACGAGCAGTACTTC. Its translation: CASSSRQSRFDEQYF.

The chain's CDR3 is CASSERAALHF. The CDR3 DNA follows: TGTGCCAGCAGTGAACGGGCAGCCCTCCACTTT. The V call is TRBV2, the J call TRBJ1-6, with D hard to call. CDR3 length: 11 residues. Trimming removed 2 bases from V and 14 bases from J, with 7 bases in between. Per germline, CDR1 SNHLY and CDR2 FYNNEI.

The CDR3: CASSARTSRSYTDTQYF. The CDR3 bases are TGTGCCAGCAGTGCGAGGACTAGCCGAAGCTACACAGATACGCAGTATTTT. The rearrangement joins TRBV2 to TRBJ2-3, with 8 bases that match TRBD2. The junction had 11 bases not matched to a gene; V was cut back by 4 bases and J by 2 bases. Germline CDR1 SNHLY, CDR2 FYNNEI. The length of the CDR3 is 17 residues.

The chain is built from TRBV19 and TRBJ2-3; 8 bases map to TRBD1. CDR1 and CDR2 (germline): LNHDA, SQIVND (reference sequence). V lost 4 bases to trimming and J lost 4 bases; unmatched junction nucleotides: 10. The CDR3 totals 16 residues. CDR3 DNA: TGTGCCAGTAGTACCAGGGACAGGTATTTCGCAGATACGCAGTATTTT. It is translated as CASSTRDRYFADTQYF. Variable domain in full (rest from reference TRBV19 and TRBJ2-3): DGGITQSPKYLFRKEGQNVTLSCEQNLNHDAMYWYRQDPGQGLRLIYYSQIVNDFQKGDIAEGYSVSREKKESFPLTVTSAQKNPTAFYLCASSTRDRYFADTQYFGPGTRLTVL.

This clonotype came up a few times. The chain links TRBV7-6 to TRBJ2-5; D is unresolved. The length of the CDR3 is 13 residues. Germline values: CDR1 SGHVS, CDR2 FNYEAQ. The ends were cut back, 5 bases at V and 4 bases at J, with 11 bases in the middle. The CDR3 here is CASSTRTRETQYF. Written as DNA, the CDR3 is TGTGCCAGCAGCACCCGGACGCGAGAGACCCAGTACTTC. The complete variable domain, with remaining parts taken from reference TRBV7-6 and TRBJ2-5, reads GAGVSQSPRYKVTKRGQDVALRCDPISGHVSLYWYRQALGQGPEFLTYFNYEAQQDKSGLPNDRFSAERPEGSISTLTIQRTEQRDSAMYRCASSTRTRETQYFGPGTRLLVL.

The chain combines TRBV19 with TRBJ2-7; D tentatively fits TRBD1 or TRBD2 (5 bases each). Germline V lookup: CDR1 LNHDA, CDR2 SQIVND (reference sequence). Trimming shortened V by 10 bases and J by 1 base, and 14 bases separated the two germline ends. The CDR3 runs 13 residues. The CDR3 loop is CATRDRGSYEQYF. DNA for the CDR3: TGTGCCACCCGGGACCGGGGATCCTACGAGCAGTACTTC. Full variable domain (remainder filled in from reference TRBV19 and TRBJ2-7): DGGITQSPKYLFRKEGQNVTLSCEQNLNHDAMYWYRQDPGQGLRLIYYSQIVNDFQKGDIAEGYSVSREKKESFPLTVTSAQKNPTAFYLCATRDRGSYEQYFGPGTRLTVT.

As regards this clonotype: One junction end does not reproduce the germline sequence, and a read error may be involved. The rearrangement links TRBV27 to TRBJ2-5; TRBD2 matches 12 bases. CDR3 length: 14 residues. Per the germline V gene, CDR1 is MNHEY and CDR2 is SMNVEV (reference sequence). CDR3 region: CASRLAGGQEIQYF. In DNA form, the CDR3 reads TGTGCCAGCAGACTAGCGGGGGGACAAGAGATCCAGTACTTC.

The V call is TRBV6-5, the J call TRBJ1-6; a possible D gene is TRBD1 (5 bases). Germline loops: CDR1 MNHEY, CDR2 SVGAGI. The germline V and J ends were trimmed by 0 bases and 9 bases, with 9 bases remaining between them. The CDR3 spans 14 residues. The CDR3: CASSYSDSSSPLHF. The CDR3 DNA reads TGTGCCAGCAGTTACTCCGACAGCTCTTCACCCCTCCACTTT.

This sequence joins TRBV20-1 and TRBJ1-1; 11 bases map to TRBD1. CDR3 size: 15 residues. Germline CDR1 reads DFQATT; CDR2 reads SNEGSKA (reference sequence). Trimming at V came to 3 bases and at J to 7 bases, leaving 10 bases not matched to a gene. For the CDR3, the DNA is TGCAGTGCTAGCCGGTTTGGGACAGGGGGAATTGAAGCTTTCTTT. Translating gives CSASRFGTGGIEAFF.

Only a few counts were recorded for this clonotype. The J gene is TRBJ1-5, the V gene TRBV12-3 or TRBV12-4; D call uncertain. This CDR3 contains 14 residues. Deletions cut 5 bases from V and 3 bases from J, with 11 bases between. For the CDR3, the DNA is TGTGCCAGCAGTCCGTCAGGTACCAATCAGCCCCAGCATTTT. Its translation is CASSPSGTNQPQHF.

The CDR3 DNA sequence: TGTGCCAGCAGCCAAGACGACAAAGCCCGCCACTATGGCTACACCTTC. Translation: CASSQDDKARHYGYTF. The chain has TRBV4-2 and TRBJ1-2; D is unresolved. V was trimmed by 0 bases and J by 3 bases, leaving 14 bases between them. This CDR3 has 16 amino acids. CDR1 LGHNA and CDR2 YNFKEQ come from the germline V gene.

The V gene is TRBV10-3, the J gene TRBJ2-7; TRBD1 agrees at 8 bases. The CDR3 loop spans 14 amino acids. Germline V gives CDR1 ENHRY, CDR2 SYGVKD. The J segment lost 2 bases and the V segment lost 3 bases, leaving 3 bases of the junction unmatched. In DNA form, the CDR3 reads TGTGCCATCAGTGAATGGACAGGGACCTACGAGCAGTACTTC. Translation gives CAISEWTGTYEQYF.

V gene TRBV5-4 combines with J gene TRBJ2-5, with 8 bases lining up with TRBD2. The CDR3 sequence is 16 residues long. V dropped 4 bases and J dropped 4; count of bases not matched to a gene: 12. Germline assignment: CDR1 SGHNT and CDR2 YYREEE (reference sequence). CDR3 protein: CASSIPTGTRGETQYF. DNA for the CDR3: TGTGCCAGCAGCATACCTACCGGGACTAGAGGAGAGACCCAGTACTTC.

The V and J genes are TRBV20-1 and TRBJ1-6, with TRBD1 matching over 9 bases. The CDR3 contains 18 residues. Trimming took 0 bases from V and 3 from J; bases not matched to a gene: 9. The V gene's germline CDR1 is DFQATT and CDR2 SNEGSKA (reference sequence). CDR3 residues: CSARDEGQGNRYNSPLHF. CDR3 in DNA: TGCAGTGCTAGAGATGAGGGACAGGGTAACCGCTATAATTCACCCCTCCACTTT.

This clonotype has only a few counts. The chain links TRBV20-1 to TRBJ2-3; 7 bases are shared with TRBD2. Germline CDR1 DFQATT, CDR2 SNEGSKA (reference sequence). V lost 5 bases, J lost 6 bases, and 14 bases stayed unmatched. The CDR3 has 15 residues. CDR3 loop: CSAGASSGPLDTQYF. The CDR3, as DNA: TGCAGTGCTGGGGCTTCTAGCGGCCCCCTTGATACGCAGTATTTT.

The chain uses TRBV6-1 and TRBJ1-1; 7 nucleotides agree with TRBD1. The germline CDR1 and CDR2 sequences are MNHNS and SASEGT. J gave up 7 bases and V 8 bases, and 10 bases lay outside the gene matches. The CDR3 is 13 residues long. CDR3 DNA: TGTGCCAGCCGACCTCAGACAGGGTTTGAAGCTTTCTTT. Translated: CASRPQTGFEAFF.

This clonotype was seen only once. The chain has TRBV10-1 and TRBJ2-6; maybe TRBD1 (6 bases). In germline, CDR1 is WNHNN, CDR2 SYGVQD (reference sequence). V gave up 10 bases and J gave up 0 bases, with 10 bases separating them. This CDR3 has 14 residues. The CDR3 reads CATKGDSGANVLTF. CDR3 nucleotides: TGCGCCACCAAGGGGGACTCTGGGGCCAACGTCCTGACTTTC.

The V call is TRBV2, the J call TRBJ1-5; 7 bases fit TRBD1. With 4 bases clipped from V and 2 bases from J, the junction kept 5 bases outside the gene matches. The CDR3 totals 15 residues. CDR1 and CDR2 (germline): SNHLY, FYNNEI. The CDR3 loop is CASSGGGAGNQPQHF. CDR3 in DNA: TGTGCCAGCAGTGGAGGGGGCGCGGGCAATCAGCCCCAGCATTTT.

This clonotype was found a few times. This chain uses TRBV2 with TRBJ1-2; D call uncertain. Germline lookup yields CDR1 SNHLY and CDR2 FYNNEI. The CDR3 has 16 amino acids. Trimming shortened V by 6 bases and J by 6 bases, and 23 bases separated the two germline ends. CDR3 nucleotides: TGTGCCAGCAGCCCCCTCGGTATCCGTAGTAATAATGGCTACACCTTC. It encodes CASSPLGIRSNNGYTF.

The V gene is TRBV6-2 or TRBV6-3, the J gene TRBJ2-7; TRBD1 might be the D (6 bases). The V end was cut by 7 bases, the J end by 6 bases, with 19 bases between. This CDR3 region has 14 residues. Germline CDR1 is MNHEY and CDR2 is SVGEGT. The CDR3 reads CASTPNTGTSEQYF. In nucleotides, the CDR3 is TGTGCCAGCACCCCCAATACAGGGACGTCCGAGCAGTACTTC.

The V and J genes are TRBV6-5 and TRBJ1-1; D ambiguous. CDR3 length: 15 amino acids. The V gene lost 2 bases and the J gene lost 4 bases, with 14 bases spanning the gap. Germline loops: CDR1 MNHEY, CDR2 SVGAGI. CDR3 loop: CASSYDGGRGTEAFF. CDR3 nucleotides: TGTGCCAGCAGTTACGACGGAGGCCGGGGCACTGAAGCTTTCTTT.

The rearrangement joins TRBV6-1 to TRBJ1-5; D is unresolved. This CDR3 is built from 13 residues. V lost 6 bases and J lost 4, with 10 bases in between. Germline CDR1 and CDR2: MNHNS and SASEGT. The CDR3 loop is CASRWGGNQPQHF. The DNA of the CDR3 is TGTGCCAGCAGGTGGGGTGGTAATCAGCCCCAGCATTTT.

This clonotype showed up just a few times. The chain joins TRBV12-3 or TRBV12-4 to TRBJ2-7; 7 bases line up with TRBD1. The J segment lost 5 bases and the V segment lost 6 bases, leaving 10 bases of the junction unmatched. The CDR3 consists of 14 residues. This chain's CDR3 is CASRKPGGSHEQYF. In nucleotides, the CDR3 is TGTGCCAGCAGGAAACCAGGGGGATCGCACGAGCAGTACTTC.